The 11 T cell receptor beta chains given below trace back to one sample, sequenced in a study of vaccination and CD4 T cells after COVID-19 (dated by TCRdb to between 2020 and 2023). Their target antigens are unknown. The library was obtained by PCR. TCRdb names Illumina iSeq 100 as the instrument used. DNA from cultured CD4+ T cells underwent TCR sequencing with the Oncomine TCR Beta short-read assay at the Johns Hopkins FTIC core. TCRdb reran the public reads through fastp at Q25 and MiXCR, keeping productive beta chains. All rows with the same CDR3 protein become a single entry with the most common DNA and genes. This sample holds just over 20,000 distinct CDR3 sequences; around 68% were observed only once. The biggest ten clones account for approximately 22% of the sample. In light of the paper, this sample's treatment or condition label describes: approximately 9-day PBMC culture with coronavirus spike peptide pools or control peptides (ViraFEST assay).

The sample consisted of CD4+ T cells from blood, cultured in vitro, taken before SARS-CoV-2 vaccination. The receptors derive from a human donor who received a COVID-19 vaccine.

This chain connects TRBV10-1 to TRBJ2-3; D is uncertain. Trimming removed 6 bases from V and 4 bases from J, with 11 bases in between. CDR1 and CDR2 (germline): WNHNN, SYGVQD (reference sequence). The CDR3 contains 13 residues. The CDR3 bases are TGCGCCAGCAGCCAACCCGGCGCAGATACGCAGTATTTT. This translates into CASSQPGADTQYF.

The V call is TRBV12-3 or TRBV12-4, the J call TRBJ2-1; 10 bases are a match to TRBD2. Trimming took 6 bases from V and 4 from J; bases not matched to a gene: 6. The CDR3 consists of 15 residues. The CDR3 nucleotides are TGTGCCAGCAGCACCACTAGCGGGGCTTACAATGAGCAGTTCTTC. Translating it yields CASSTTSGAYNEQFF.

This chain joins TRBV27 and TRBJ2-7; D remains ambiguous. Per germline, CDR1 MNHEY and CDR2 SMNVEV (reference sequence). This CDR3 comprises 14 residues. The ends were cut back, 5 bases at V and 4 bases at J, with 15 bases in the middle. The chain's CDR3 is CASSPNSVPYEQYF. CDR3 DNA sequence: TGTGCCAGCAGTCCCAATTCTGTTCCATACGAGCAGTACTTC.

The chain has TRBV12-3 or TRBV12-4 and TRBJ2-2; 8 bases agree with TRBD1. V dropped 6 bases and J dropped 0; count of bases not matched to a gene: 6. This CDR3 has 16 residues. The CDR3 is CASRNRQGTNTGELFF. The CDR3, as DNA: TGTGCCAGCAGGAACAGACAGGGGACGAACACCGGGGAGCTGTTTTTT.

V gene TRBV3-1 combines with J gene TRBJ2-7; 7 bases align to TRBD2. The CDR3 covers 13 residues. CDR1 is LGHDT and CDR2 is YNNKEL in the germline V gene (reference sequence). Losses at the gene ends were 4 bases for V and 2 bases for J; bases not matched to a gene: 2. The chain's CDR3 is CASSRGLAYEQYF. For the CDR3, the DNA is TGTGCCAGCAGCCGAGGACTAGCCTACGAGCAGTACTTC.

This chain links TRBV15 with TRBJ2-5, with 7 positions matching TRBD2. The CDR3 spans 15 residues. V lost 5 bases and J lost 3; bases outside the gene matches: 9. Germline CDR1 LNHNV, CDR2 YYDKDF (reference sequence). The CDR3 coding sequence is TGTGCCACCAGCGTTGGGGACTATAATGAAGAGACCCAGTACTTC. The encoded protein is CATSVGDYNEETQYF.

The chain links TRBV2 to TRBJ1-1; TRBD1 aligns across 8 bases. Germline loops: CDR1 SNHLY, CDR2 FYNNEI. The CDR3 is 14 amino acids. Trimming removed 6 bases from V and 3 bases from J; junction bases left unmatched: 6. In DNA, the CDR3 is TGTGCCAGCAGGTACAGGGGGGGAGACACTGAAGCTTTCTTT. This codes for CASRYRGGDTEAFF.

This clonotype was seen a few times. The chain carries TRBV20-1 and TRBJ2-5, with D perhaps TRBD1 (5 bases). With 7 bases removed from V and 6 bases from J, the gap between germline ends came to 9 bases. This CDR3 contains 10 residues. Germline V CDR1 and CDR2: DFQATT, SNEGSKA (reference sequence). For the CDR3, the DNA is TGCAGTGTACAGGAGCAGACCCAGTACTTC. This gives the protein CSVQEQTQYF.

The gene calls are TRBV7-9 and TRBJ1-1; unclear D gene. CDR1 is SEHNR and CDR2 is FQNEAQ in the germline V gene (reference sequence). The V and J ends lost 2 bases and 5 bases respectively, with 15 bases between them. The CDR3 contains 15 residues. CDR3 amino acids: CASSLWTPDPTEAFF. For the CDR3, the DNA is TGTGCCAGCAGCTTATGGACCCCTGACCCGACTGAAGCTTTCTTT.

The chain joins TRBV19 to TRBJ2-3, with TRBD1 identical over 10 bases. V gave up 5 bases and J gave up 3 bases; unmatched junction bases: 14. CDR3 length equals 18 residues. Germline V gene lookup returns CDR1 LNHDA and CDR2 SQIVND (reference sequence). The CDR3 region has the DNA TGTGCCAGTAGTGGCCACGATCTTACGGGACAGGGGACAGATACGCAGTATTTT. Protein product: CASSGHDLTGQGTDTQYF.

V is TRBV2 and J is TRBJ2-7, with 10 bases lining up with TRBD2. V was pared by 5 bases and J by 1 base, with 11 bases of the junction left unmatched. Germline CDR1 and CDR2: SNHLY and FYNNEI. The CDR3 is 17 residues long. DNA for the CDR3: TGTGCCAGCAGTCGGACTAGCGGCGGACATTCGTCCTACGAGCAGTACTTC. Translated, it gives CASSRTSGGHSSYEQYF.